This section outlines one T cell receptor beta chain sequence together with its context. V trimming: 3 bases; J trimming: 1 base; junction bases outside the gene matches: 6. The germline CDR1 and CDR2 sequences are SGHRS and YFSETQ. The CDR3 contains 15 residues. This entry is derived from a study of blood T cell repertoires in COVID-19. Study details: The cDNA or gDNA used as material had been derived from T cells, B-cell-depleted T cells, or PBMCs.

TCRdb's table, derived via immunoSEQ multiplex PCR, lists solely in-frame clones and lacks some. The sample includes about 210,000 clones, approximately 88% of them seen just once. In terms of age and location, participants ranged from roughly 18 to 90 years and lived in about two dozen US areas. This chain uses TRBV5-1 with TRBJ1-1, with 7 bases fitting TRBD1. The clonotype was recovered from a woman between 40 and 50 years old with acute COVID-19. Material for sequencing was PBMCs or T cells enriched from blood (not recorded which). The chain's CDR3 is CASSYRQGPNTEAFF. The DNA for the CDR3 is TGCGCCAGCAGCTATAGACAGGGACCGAACACTGAAGCTTTCTTT.